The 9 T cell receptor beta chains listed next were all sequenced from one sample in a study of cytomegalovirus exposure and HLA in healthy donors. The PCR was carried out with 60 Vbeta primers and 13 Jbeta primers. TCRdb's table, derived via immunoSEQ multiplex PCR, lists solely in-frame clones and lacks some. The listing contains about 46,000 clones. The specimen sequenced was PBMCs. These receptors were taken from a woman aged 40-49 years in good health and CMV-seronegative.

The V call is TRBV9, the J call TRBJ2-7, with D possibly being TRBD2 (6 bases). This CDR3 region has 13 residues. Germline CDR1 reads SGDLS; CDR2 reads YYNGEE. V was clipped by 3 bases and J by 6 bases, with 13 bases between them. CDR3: CASSAVTSPEQYF. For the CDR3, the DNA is TGTGCCAGCAGCGCTGTGACTAGTCCCGAGCAGTACTTC.

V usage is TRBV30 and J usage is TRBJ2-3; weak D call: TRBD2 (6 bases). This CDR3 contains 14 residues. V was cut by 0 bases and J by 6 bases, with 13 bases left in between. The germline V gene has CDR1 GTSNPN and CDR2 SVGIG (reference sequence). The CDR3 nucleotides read TGTGCCTGGAGTGTGCAACTAGCCACGGATACGCAGTATTTT. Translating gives CAWSVQLATDTQYF.

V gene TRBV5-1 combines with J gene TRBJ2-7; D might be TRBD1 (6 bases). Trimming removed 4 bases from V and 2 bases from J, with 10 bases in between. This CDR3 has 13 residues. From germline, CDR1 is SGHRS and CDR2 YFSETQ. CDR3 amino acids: CASSPGQTYEQYF. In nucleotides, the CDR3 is TGCGCCAGCAGCCCAGGACAGACCTACGAGCAGTACTTC.

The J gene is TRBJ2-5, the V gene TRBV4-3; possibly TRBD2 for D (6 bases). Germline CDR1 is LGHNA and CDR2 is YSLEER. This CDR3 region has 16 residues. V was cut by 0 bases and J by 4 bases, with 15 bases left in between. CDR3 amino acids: CASSQDVEGGTETQYF. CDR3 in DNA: TGCGCCAGCAGCCAAGATGTTGAGGGAGGCACAGAGACCCAGTACTTC.

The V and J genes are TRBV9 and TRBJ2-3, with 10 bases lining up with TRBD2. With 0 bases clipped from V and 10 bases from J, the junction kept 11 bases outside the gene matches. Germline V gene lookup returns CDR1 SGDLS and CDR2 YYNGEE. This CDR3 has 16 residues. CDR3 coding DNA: TGTGCCAGCAGCGTAGTCCCTAGCGGGAGTCAGGCGGCGCAGTATTTT. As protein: CASSVVPSGSQAAQYF.

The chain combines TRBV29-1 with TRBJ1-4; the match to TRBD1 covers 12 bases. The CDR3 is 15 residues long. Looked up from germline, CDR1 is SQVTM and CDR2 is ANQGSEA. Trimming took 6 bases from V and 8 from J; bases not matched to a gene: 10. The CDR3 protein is CSVAGTGGAVEKLFF. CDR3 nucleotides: TGCAGCGTCGCCGGGACAGGGGGCGCCGTCGAAAAACTGTTTTTT.

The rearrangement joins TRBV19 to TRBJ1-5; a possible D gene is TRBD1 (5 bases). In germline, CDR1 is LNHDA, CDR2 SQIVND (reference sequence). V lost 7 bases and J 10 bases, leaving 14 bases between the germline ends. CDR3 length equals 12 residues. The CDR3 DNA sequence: TGTGCCAGTATAGAAAATCAGGGACCCCAGCATTTT. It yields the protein CASIENQGPQHF.

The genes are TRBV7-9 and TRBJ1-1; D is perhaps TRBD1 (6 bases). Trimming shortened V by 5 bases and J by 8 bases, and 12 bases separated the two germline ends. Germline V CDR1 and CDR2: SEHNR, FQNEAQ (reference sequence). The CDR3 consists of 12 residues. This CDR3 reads CASSRYGTEAFF. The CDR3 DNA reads TGTGCCAGCAGCCGGTACGGGACAGAAGCTTTCTTT.

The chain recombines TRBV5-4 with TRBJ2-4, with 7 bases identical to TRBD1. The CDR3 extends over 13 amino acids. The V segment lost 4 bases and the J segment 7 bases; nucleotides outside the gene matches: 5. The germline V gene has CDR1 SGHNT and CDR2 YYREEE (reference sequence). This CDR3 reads CASSDTGDNIQYF. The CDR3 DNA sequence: TGTGCCAGCAGCGATACAGGGGATAACATTCAGTACTTC.